These 25 T cell receptor beta chains originate from one sample sequenced in a study of blood T cell repertoires in COVID-19. Assay: immunoSEQ multiplex PCR; the TCRdb copy retains only in-frame clones and omits some. The table shows over 200,000 clones, with roughly 84% occurring only once. The sample comprised peripheral blood. Receptors were obtained from a middle-aged man who had recovered from COVID-19.

CDR3 nucleotides: TGTGCCAGCAGCCCCCTGGACTACTCCGGGCAGTTCTTC. It translates to CASSPLDYSGQFF. V gene TRBV7-2 combines with J gene TRBJ2-1; possible D gene TRBD2, 6 bases. The germline V gene encodes CDR1 SGHTA and CDR2 FQGNSA. This CDR3 has 13 residues. V lost 5 bases, J lost 12 bases, and 17 bases lay in between.

This clone has just one count. This CDR3 reads CSALGGTNTGELFF. Written as DNA, the CDR3 is TGCAGCGCCCTCGGGGGGACGAACACCGGGGAGCTGTTTTTT. The J gene is TRBJ2-2, the V gene TRBV29-1; the match to TRBD2 covers 7 bases. With V trimmed by 7 bases and J by 0 bases, 5 bases remained unmatched. This CDR3 has 14 residues. Looked up from germline, CDR1 is SQVTM and CDR2 is ANQGSEA.

The chain employs TRBV5-8 and TRBJ1-5; a possible D gene is TRBD1 (6 bases). Trimming removed 0 bases at V and 2 bases at J, with 18 bases between. This CDR3 comprises 18 residues. Per germline, CDR1 SGHTS and CDR2 YDEGEE. As DNA, the CDR3 is TGTGCCAGCAGCTTGGAACCACTGCGAGCAGGGGGCAATCAGCCCCAGCATTTT. This codes for CASSLEPLRAGGNQPQHF. The full variable domain, rest sourced from reference TRBV5-8 and TRBJ1-5, is EAGVTQSPTHLIKTRGQQATLRCSPISGHTSVYWYQQALGLGLQFLLWYDEGEERNRGNFPPRFSGRQFPNYSSELNVNALELEDSALYLCASSLEPLRAGGNQPQHFGDGTRLSIL.

Only one count was recorded for this clone. The genes are TRBV5-1 and TRBJ2-3; D may be TRBD2 (6 bases). CDR1 and CDR2 (germline): SGHRS, YFSETQ. Trimming removed 4 bases from V and 1 base from J, with 7 bases in between. This CDR3 contains 13 residues. The chain's CDR3 is CASSVAGTDTQYF. The CDR3, as DNA: TGCGCCAGCAGCGTAGCGGGCACAGATACGCAGTATTTT.

This clone was observed many times. The identical CDR3 is also encoded by other nucleotide sequences in the sample. V usage is TRBV4-3 and J usage is TRBJ1-2; tentative D call: TRBD1 (5 bases). The CDR3 extends over 15 amino acids. Per the germline V gene, CDR1 is LGHNA and CDR2 is YSLEER. V lost 1 base and J lost 2, with 11 bases in between. The CDR3: CASSQAPGENYGYTF. The CDR3 DNA sequence: TGCGCCAGCAGCCAAGCCCCGGGGGAAAACTATGGCTACACCTTC.

The genes are TRBV13 and TRBJ1-2, with a possible D match to TRBD1 (5 bases). Germline assignment: CDR1 PRHDT and CDR2 FYEKMQ (reference sequence). The CDR3 is 13 amino acids. Trimming took 0 bases from V and 8 from J, leaving 10 bases between them. DNA for the CDR3: TGTGCCAGCAGCTTAGGGGCGGGGGGAGGCTACACCTTC. Translating it yields CASSLGAGGGYTF.

This chain connects TRBV11-3 to TRBJ2-6; possible D gene TRBD2, 7 bases. Germline CDR1 and CDR2: SGHNT and YENEEA. The germline V and J ends were trimmed by 5 bases and 4 bases, with 18 bases remaining between them. The CDR3 is 17 residues long. CDR3 sequence: CASSPLRGGTGANVLTF. The CDR3, as DNA: TGTGCCAGCAGCCCCTTAAGGGGGGGAACGGGGGCCAACGTCCTGACTTTC.

The chain joins TRBV7-9 to TRBJ2-2; 11 bases line up with TRBD2. The CDR3 totals 17 residues. Germline V gene data show CDR1 as SEHNR and CDR2 as FQNEAQ (reference sequence). After removal of 2 bases from V and 0 bases from J, the junction contained 2 bases not matched to a gene. CDR3 nucleotide sequence: TGTGCCAGCAGCTTATTTAGCGGGAGGGCGAACACCGGGGAGCTGTTTTTT. As protein: CASSLFSGRANTGELFF.

The V and J genes are TRBV27 and TRBJ2-1; 9 nucleotides match TRBD2. The CDR3 runs to 15 residues. Germline values: CDR1 MNHEY, CDR2 SMNVEV (reference sequence). V was clipped by 3 bases and J by 7 bases; unmatched bases: 7. The CDR3 sequence is CASSLGIAGVNEQFF. CDR3 coding DNA: TGTGCCAGCAGTTTGGGGATAGCGGGAGTGAATGAGCAGTTCTTC.

This clone was detected only once. The chain has TRBV9 and TRBJ2-7; 11 bases are a match to TRBD2. Germline trimming cut 0 bases from V and 3 bases from J; bases unmatched to any gene: 2. The CDR3 contains 15 residues. The germline V gene has CDR1 SGDLS and CDR2 YYNGEE. The CDR3 DNA sequence: TGTGCCAGCAGCGTAGGAGGGACTAGCGGCTACGAGCAGTACTTC. Amino acid sequence: CASSVGGTSGYEQYF.

This chain joins TRBV5-1 and TRBJ2-1; 7 nucleotides match TRBD2. CDR1 and CDR2 (germline): SGHRS, YFSETQ. The trim removed 4 bases at V and 8 bases at J, leaving 9 bases unmatched. This CDR3 region has 14 residues. CDR3 nucleotide sequence: TGCGCCAGCAGCCCCCAAGCGGGATTGGATGAGCAGTTCTTC. This encodes CASSPQAGLDEQFF.

V gene TRBV7-6 combines with J gene TRBJ2-7; 8 bases match TRBD2. Germline CDR1 and CDR2: SGHVS and FNYEAQ. The V gene end was trimmed by 1 base and the J gene end by 4 bases; junction bases not matched to a gene: 9. CDR3 length: 16 amino acids. This CDR3 reads CASSLVLRGARYEQYF. The CDR3 DNA follows: TGTGCCAGCAGCTTAGTGCTGCGGGGGGCCCGATACGAGCAGTACTTC. Based on the CDR3 plus reference TRBV7-6 and TRBJ2-7, the full variable domain is GAGVSQSPRYKVTKRGQDVALRCDPISGHVSLYWYRQALGQGPEFLTYFNYEAQQDKSGLPNDRFSAERPEGSISTLTIQRTEQRDSAMYRCASSLVLRGARYEQYFGPGTRLTVT.

The sample holds a few counts of this clone. V usage is TRBV11-2 and J usage is TRBJ2-1; 11 bases line up with TRBD1. Trimming took 1 base from V and 8 from J; bases not matched to a gene: 4. The germline gives CDR1 SGHAT, CDR2 FQNNGV. This CDR3 contains 15 residues. CDR3 amino acids: CASSLVRTGGDEQFF. The CDR3 DNA reads TGTGCCAGCAGCTTAGTTAGGACAGGGGGCGATGAGCAGTTCTTC. Filled out from reference TRBV11-2 and TRBJ2-1, the complete variable domain reads EAGVAQSPRYKIIEKRQSVAFWCNPISGHATLYWYQQILGQGPKLLIQFQNNGVVDDSQLPKDRFSAERLKGVDSTLKIQPAKLEDSAVYLCASSLVRTGGDEQFFGPGTRLTVL.

The rearrangement uses TRBV27 and TRBJ2-4; D might be TRBD1 (6 bases). V lost 6 bases, J lost 6 bases, and 15 bases lay in between. Looked up from germline, CDR1 is MNHEY and CDR2 is SMNVEV (reference sequence). The CDR3 is 14 residues long. The DNA for the CDR3 is TGTGCCAGCAGGACAGGCGATAAACTAAACATTCAGTACTTC. Residues: CASRTGDKLNIQYF.

This rearrangement joins TRBV9 to TRBJ2-7; D is perhaps TRBD1 (5 bases). CDR1 is SGDLS, CDR2 YYNGEE, per germline. The CDR3 extends over 14 amino acids. V lost 2 bases and J 3 bases, leaving 12 bases between the germline ends. The CDR3 nucleotides read TGTGCCAGCAGCGTTGGGGCCAGAGGCTACGAGCAGTACTTC. Translation gives CASSVGARGYEQYF.

The chain joins TRBV18 to TRBJ2-1; 12 bases match TRBD2. The CDR3 length is 15 residues. CDR1 and CDR2 from the germline V gene are KGHSH and LQKENI. V gave up 3 bases and J gave up 9 bases; unmatched junction bases: 6. CDR3 protein: CASSPRTSGVGEQFF. The CDR3 region has the DNA TGTGCCAGCTCACCGAGGACTAGCGGGGTCGGTGAGCAGTTCTTC.

V usage is TRBV30 and J usage is TRBJ2-5, with 12 bases lining up with TRBD2. The CDR3 contains 16 residues. Losses at the gene ends were 1 base for V and 5 bases for J; bases not matched to a gene: 8. The germline V gene encodes CDR1 GTSNPN and CDR2 SVGIG (reference sequence). The CDR3 is CAWSARLAGDAETQYF. In DNA, the CDR3 is TGTGCCTGGAGTGCCCGACTAGCGGGAGATGCGGAGACCCAGTACTTC. Filled out from reference TRBV30 and TRBJ2-5, the complete variable domain reads SQTIHQWPATLVQPVGSPLSLECTVEGTSNPNLYWYRQAAGRGLQLLFYSVGIGQISSEVPQNLSASRPQDRQFILSSKKLLLSDSGFYLCAWSARLAGDAETQYFGPGTRLLVL.

V gene TRBV5-1 combines with J gene TRBJ2-6, with D hard to call. The CDR3 length is 14 residues. Trimming shortened V by 5 bases and J by 0 bases, and 6 bases separated the two germline ends. Germline V gene lookup returns CDR1 SGHRS and CDR2 YFSETQ. The CDR3 sequence: CASRAGSGANVLTF. The DNA of the CDR3 is TGCGCCAGCAGGGCTGGCTCTGGGGCCAACGTCCTGACTTTC.

The chain employs TRBV9 and TRBJ1-2; tentative D call: TRBD1 (6 bases). CDR1 and CDR2 (germline): SGDLS, YYNGEE. The CDR3 runs 15 residues. Trimming cost V 3 bases and J 0 bases, with 12 bases left between them. CDR3 sequence: CASSAQQGANYGYTF. The CDR3 DNA reads as TGTGCCAGCAGCGCGCAACAGGGAGCTAACTATGGCTACACCTTC.

This clone has only one observation. The J gene is TRBJ2-3, the V gene TRBV5-1; weak D call: TRBD2 (6 bases). CDR3 length equals 15 residues. Germline V gene data show CDR1 as SGHRS and CDR2 as YFSETQ. Trimming stripped 0 bases from V and 4 bases from J, with 12 bases between. CDR3 DNA sequence: TGCGCCAGCAGCTTGGTTGGAGGGTACGCAGATACGCAGTATTTT. Protein: CASSLVGGYADTQYF.

The chain uses TRBV5-5 and TRBJ1-2, with a tentative D call TRBD1 (5 bases). Trimming shortened V by 2 bases and J by 4 bases, and 9 bases separated the two germline ends. This CDR3 spans 13 amino acids. Germline-derived CDR1 and CDR2 are SGHKS and YYEKEE (reference sequence). CDR3 in amino acids: CASSFQGSYGYTF. CDR3 nucleotides: TGTGCCAGCAGCTTCCAGGGATCCTATGGCTACACCTTC. The entire variable domain, with the rest obtained from reference TRBV5-5 and TRBJ1-2, is as follows: DAGVTQSPTHLIKTRGQQVTLRCSPISGHKSVSWYQQVLGQGPQFIFQYYEKEERGRGNFPDRFSARQFPNYSSELNVNALLLGDSALYLCASSFQGSYGYTFGSGTRLTVV.

This chain connects TRBV5-1 to TRBJ1-2; D perhaps matches TRBD1 (5 bases). The germline V gene encodes CDR1 SGHRS and CDR2 YFSETQ. CDR3 length equals 15 residues. V was trimmed by 0 bases and J by 8 bases, leaving 17 bases between them. The CDR3 coding sequence is TGCGCCAGCAGCTTGGTCGGCGGGGGTATACGGGGCTACACCTTC. It yields the protein CASSLVGGGIRGYTF.

Details on this clone: One end of the junction does not line up with germline, which may come from a read error. The chain is built from TRBV6-2 or TRBV6-3 and TRBJ1-1; D not resolved. CDR3 length: 13 residues. The germline V gene has CDR1 MNHEY and CDR2 SVGEGT. The CDR3 loop is CASSYGGNPEAFF. DNA of the CDR3: TGTGCCAGCAGTTACGGAGGGAACCCTGAAGCTTTCTTT.

The chain joins TRBV25-1 to TRBJ2-7; 7 nucleotides agree with TRBD1. J was trimmed by 6 bases and V by 3 bases; bases with no gene match: 14. Germline V lookup: CDR1 MGHDK, CDR2 SYGVNS. The CDR3 extends over 16 amino acids. CDR3 region: CASSDQRQGLGGEQYF. CDR3 coding DNA: TGTGCCAGCAGTGATCAGCGACAGGGCCTTGGCGGCGAGCAGTACTTC.

The chain uses TRBV6-4 and TRBJ1-1; 7 bases map to TRBD1. This CDR3 comprises 14 residues. CDR1 and CDR2 (germline): MRHNA, SNTAGT. J lost 1 base, V lost 5 bases, and 4 bases had no gene match. In DNA form, the CDR3 reads TGTGCCAGCAGTCGGGACAGAGAGAACACTGAAGCTTTCTTT. It is translated as CASSRDRENTEAFF.